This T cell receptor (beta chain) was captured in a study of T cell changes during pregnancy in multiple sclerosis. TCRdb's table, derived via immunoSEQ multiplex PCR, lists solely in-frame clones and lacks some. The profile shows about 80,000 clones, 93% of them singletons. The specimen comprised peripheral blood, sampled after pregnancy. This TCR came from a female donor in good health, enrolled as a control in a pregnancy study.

The CDR3 sequence: CASSPRSLLETQYF. In DNA form, the CDR3 reads TGTGCCAGCTCACCACGCAGTTTATTGGAGACCCAGTACTTC. The V gene is TRBV18, the J gene TRBJ2-5; D not resolved. Deletions cut 1 base from V and 5 bases from J, with 11 bases between. Germline-derived CDR1 and CDR2 are KGHSH and LQKENI. This CDR3 has 14 amino acids.